The 13 T cell receptor beta chains presented below share a single source sample, sequenced in a study of neurological immune-mediated disorders. One entry per CDR3 protein results from TCRdb running MiXCR on the 5' RACE reads. The table lists about 17,000 distinct CDR3 sequences, 3.5% of them singletons. What was sequenced was CD8+ T cells from blood. These receptors all come from a woman in her thirties or forties in good health.

This clonotype was found many times. The J gene is TRBJ2-3, the V gene TRBV5-5, with a weak D call TRBD2 (5 bases). In germline, CDR1 is SGHKS, CDR2 YYEKEE (reference sequence). This CDR3 comprises 15 residues. V shed 1 base and J shed 4 bases, with 13 bases lying between them. CDR3 nucleotide sequence: TGTGCCAGCAGCTTGACTCGGTTCGGGGCAGATACGCAGTATTTT. The encoded protein is CASSLTRFGADTQYF.

The sample holds many counts of this clonotype. The rearrangement joins TRBV12-3 or TRBV12-4 to TRBJ1-1; D unresolved. Trimming removed 0 bases from V and 1 base from J, with 9 bases in between. The CDR3 loop spans 15 amino acids. The CDR3 region has the DNA TGTGCCAGCAGTTTAGCCCCCCTGGGGAACACTGAAGCTTTCTTT. The encoded protein is CASSLAPLGNTEAFF.

This clonotype has ten or more counts. V is TRBV5-1 and J is TRBJ2-7; D may be TRBD2 (5 bases). Germline V gives CDR1 SGHRS, CDR2 YFSETQ. Trimming removed 0 bases at V and 5 bases at J, with 12 bases between. The CDR3 consists of 14 residues. This CDR3 is CASSLVVAGHEQYF. CDR3 coding DNA: TGCGCCAGCAGCTTGGTCGTTGCGGGCCACGAGCAGTACTTC.

At least ten counts were recorded for this clonotype. The genes are TRBV5-1 and TRBJ2-7; either TRBD1 or TRBD2 may fit D (5 bases each). The CDR3 runs to 14 residues. Germline CDR1 reads SGHRS; CDR2 reads YFSETQ. With 5 bases removed from V and 4 bases from J, the gap between germline ends came to 16 bases. CDR3 protein: CASRPRDGIYEQYF. The CDR3 bases are TGCGCCAGCAGACCCCGGGACGGAATTTACGAGCAGTACTTC.

The table lists this clonotype with a few counts. This chain links TRBV12-3 or TRBV12-4 with TRBJ2-5; no reliable D call. The CDR3 consists of 16 residues. With 5 bases removed from V and 5 bases from J, the gap between germline ends came to 21 bases. The CDR3 DNA is TGTGCCAGCAGTCCAATGGCCGGGTCCGACGAGGAGACCCAGTACTTC. It encodes CASSPMAGSDEETQYF.

This clonotype was picked up many times. The chain recombines TRBV5-6 with TRBJ2-2, with 8 bases matching TRBD2. The V gene's germline CDR1 is SGHDT and CDR2 YYEEEE. V lost 0 bases to trimming and J lost 6 bases; unmatched junction nucleotides: 7. The CDR3 is made up of 16 amino acids. CDR3 loop: CASSLGPREVAGELFF. CDR3 DNA: TGTGCCAGCAGCTTGGGCCCGCGGGAGGTTGCCGGGGAGCTGTTTTTT.

This clonotype was seen ten or more times. The chain combines TRBV14 with TRBJ1-2, with unresolved D. Per the germline V gene, CDR1 is SGHDN and CDR2 is FVKESK. V lost 1 base, J lost 4 bases, and 10 bases lay in between. This CDR3 is built from 14 residues. Here the CDR3 DNA reads TGTGCCAGCAGCCAAGTAGCGGGAACCTATGGCTACACCTTC. It is translated as CASSQVAGTYGYTF.

Many counts were recorded for this clonotype. The rearrangement links TRBV5-1 to TRBJ2-3; D is perhaps TRBD1 or TRBD2 (5 bases each). V shed 1 base and J shed 0 bases, with 9 bases lying between them. Germline V lookup: CDR1 SGHRS, CDR2 YFSETQ. The CDR3 consists of 15 residues. The CDR3: CASSLYRTSTDTQYF. The CDR3 nucleotides are TGCGCCAGCAGCTTGTACAGGACTAGCACAGATACGCAGTATTTT.

This clonotype was detected a few times. This chain joins TRBV13 and TRBJ2-2; D is undetermined. V shed 1 base and J shed 6 bases, with 3 bases lying between them. In germline, CDR1 is PRHDT, CDR2 FYEKMQ (reference sequence). The CDR3 is made up of 12 amino acids. In DNA, the CDR3 is TGTGCCAGCAGCTTAGTTGCCGGGGAGCTGTTTTTT. It codes for CASSLVAGELFF.

This clonotype was detected ten times or more. J is TRBJ2-3 and V is TRBV24-1; the D is unclear. CDR1 is KGHDR and CDR2 is SFDVKD in the germline V gene. This CDR3 region has 14 residues. V lost 0 bases to trimming and J lost 2 bases, with 5 bases between them. The CDR3 loop is CATSDLGNTDTQYF. As DNA, the CDR3 is TGTGCCACCAGTGATTTGGGCAACACAGATACGCAGTATTTT.

Many counts were recorded for this clonotype. The chain has TRBV9 and TRBJ2-7, with 9 bases matching TRBD1. The ends lost 2 bases at V and 3 bases at J; junction bases unmatched: 6. This CDR3 comprises 15 residues. The germline gives CDR1 SGDLS, CDR2 YYNGEE. In DNA form, the CDR3 reads TGTGCCAGCAGCGTCGGGGACAGGGACGGCTACGAGCAGTACTTC. Protein: CASSVGDRDGYEQYF. The variable domain in full, with the rest retrieved from reference TRBV9 and TRBJ2-7, is DSGVTQTPKHLITATGQRVTLRCSPRSGDLSVYWYQQSLDQGLQFLIQYYNGEERAKGNILERFSAQQFPDLHSELNLSSLELGDSALYFCASSVGDRDGYEQYFGPGTRLTVT.

This clonotype appeared many times. This rearrangement joins TRBV29-1 to TRBJ2-7, with TRBD2 as a possible D gene (5 bases). This CDR3 contains 14 residues. With 4 bases removed from V and 5 bases from J, the gap between germline ends came to 18 bases. Germline values: CDR1 SQVTM, CDR2 ANQGSEA. The CDR3 DNA is TGCAGCGTTGGCGTCTCGGGGTTTGGCGACGAGCAGTACTTC. Its protein product is CSVGVSGFGDEQYF.

This clonotype was detected many times. The rearrangement joins TRBV2 to TRBJ2-1; 7 bases match TRBD2. Trimming cost V 7 bases and J 6 bases; bases outside gene matches: 12. The CDR3 is 15 amino acids. CDR1 and CDR2 from the germline V gene are SNHLY and FYNNEI. The CDR3 is CASNPGAGAINEQFF. The CDR3 nucleotides are TGTGCCAGCAATCCCGGGGCGGGAGCCATCAATGAGCAGTTCTTC.